These 32 T cell receptor beta chains share one sample of origin, sequenced in a study of cytomegalovirus exposure and HLA in healthy donors. A multiplex PCR was run with 60 Vbeta primers and 13 Jbeta primers. Sequencing used immunoSEQ multiplex PCR; TCRdb keeps in-frame clones, though not all of them. The sample records approximately 110,000 clones, around 75% being singletons. The sequenced sample consisted of PBMCs. These receptors all come from a man aged 55 to 70 in good health and CMV-seropositive.

This clone was recorded a few times. The V and J genes are TRBV6-5 and TRBJ1-4; maybe TRBD1 (6 bases). CDR3 size: 14 residues. Germline V gene sequence: CDR1 MNHEY, CDR2 SVGAGI. V was cut by 5 bases and J by 5 bases, with 12 bases left in between. As DNA, the CDR3 is TGTGCCAGCAGTCAACAGGGAAAGAATGAAAAACTGTTTTTT. Protein sequence: CASSQQGKNEKLFF.

The rearrangement uses TRBV5-1 and TRBJ2-1; a weak D match, TRBD2 (7 bases). Germline V CDR1 and CDR2: SGHRS, YFSETQ. The CDR3 sequence is 15 residues long. V was trimmed by 3 bases and J by 7 bases, leaving 17 bases between them. The CDR3 sequence: CASSWGGAEWNEQFF. The DNA of the CDR3 is TGCGCCAGCAGCTGGGGGGGGGCTGAGTGGAATGAGCAGTTCTTC. Full variable domain (missing parts from reference TRBV5-1 and TRBJ2-1): KAGVTQTPRYLIKTRGQQVTLSCSPISGHRSVSWYQQTPGQGLQFLFEYFSETQRNKGNFPGRFSGRQFSNSRSEMNVSTLELGDSALYLCASSWGGAEWNEQFFGPGTRLTVL.

This clone was counted once. DNA of the CDR3: TGTGCCAGCAGCAAAACAGGGGACCCCTACGAGCAGTACTTC. The encoded protein is CASSKTGDPYEQYF. This chain connects TRBV6-5 to TRBJ2-7, with 7 bases aligning to TRBD1. CDR1 MNHEY and CDR2 SVGAGI come from the germline V gene. This CDR3 has 14 residues. J lost 2 bases, V lost 6 bases, and 7 bases had no gene match.

In this sample, this clone turned up once. A read error may produce the germline difference seen at one junction end. V and J are TRBV7-7 and TRBJ2-1, with TRBD2 identical over 7 bases. This CDR3 is built from 16 residues. The germline gives CDR1 SSHAT, CDR2 FNYEAQ (reference sequence). The CDR3 DNA reads as TGTGCTAGCAGCTTAGCACTAGCGACGAGTTGGAATGAGCAGTTCTTC. This gives the protein CASSLALATSWNEQFF.

This chain joins TRBV29-1 and TRBJ2-1, with 9 bases lining up with TRBD1. V was clipped by 3 bases and J by 8 bases; unmatched bases: 8. Germline V gene sequence: CDR1 SQVTM, CDR2 ANQGSEA. This CDR3 is built from 14 residues. The chain's CDR3 is CSVDRDRVTYEQFF. In DNA, the CDR3 is TGCAGCGTTGATCGGGACAGGGTTACCTATGAGCAGTTCTTC.

V and J are TRBV5-1 and TRBJ2-3, with TRBD2 matching 7 bases. J was trimmed by 4 bases and V by 1 base; bases with no gene match: 15. The CDR3 extends over 18 amino acids. Germline assignment: CDR1 SGHRS and CDR2 YFSETQ. CDR3 sequence reads: CASSLTGQGGHFPDTQYF. In DNA form, the CDR3 reads TGCGCCAGCAGCTTGACGGGGCAGGGAGGGCACTTCCCAGATACGCAGTATTTT.

The chain recombines TRBV4-1 with TRBJ1-5; 8 positions match TRBD1. CDR3 length equals 14 residues. Germline V gives CDR1 MGHRA, CDR2 YSYEKL. With V trimmed by 3 bases and J by 7 bases, 5 bases remained unmatched. CDR3 amino acids: CASSHGQGGQPQHF. The DNA for the CDR3 is TGCGCCAGCAGCCACGGACAGGGTGGACAGCCCCAGCATTTT.

This clone has a handful of counts. V is TRBV11-1 and J is TRBJ1-2, with a weak D call TRBD1 (6 bases). Germline lookup yields CDR1 SGHAT and CDR2 FQDESV (reference sequence). Trimming removed 4 bases from V and 4 bases from J, with 10 bases in between. The CDR3 runs to 13 residues. CDR3 sequence: CASSYTGFYGYTF. Here the CDR3 DNA reads TGTGCCAGCAGCTATACAGGGTTCTATGGCTACACCTTC.

The chain employs TRBV28 and TRBJ2-3; 9 nucleotides line up with TRBD2. The junction had 12 bases not matched to a gene; V was cut back by 5 bases and J by 3 bases. This CDR3 is built from 17 residues. The V gene's germline CDR1 is MDHEN and CDR2 SYDVKM. CDR3 nucleotides: TGTGCCAGCAGTCTCTCGGCGGCGGGGGGGCTGACAGATACGCAGTATTTT. Protein: CASSLSAAGGLTDTQYF.

This chain's CDR3 is CASSLVGNSGADTQYF. Written as DNA, the CDR3 is TGTGCCAGCAGCTTGGTGGGTAATAGCGGAGCAGATACGCAGTATTTT. V usage is TRBV5-4 and J usage is TRBJ2-3; D is possibly TRBD2 (6 bases). The CDR3 sequence is 16 residues long. Germline values: CDR1 SGHNT, CDR2 YYREEE (reference sequence). V was pared by 0 bases and J by 4 bases, with 15 bases between.

The V gene is TRBV28, the J gene TRBJ1-1; 7 nucleotides match TRBD1. The CDR3 totals 19 residues. Germline CDR1 and CDR2: MDHEN and SYDVKM. V gave up 7 bases and J gave up 6 bases; unmatched junction bases: 26. The CDR3 coding sequence is TGTGCCAGCAATACCTTTGGGGGTGCAAGAGGGGACAGTTATTCTGAAGCTTTCTTT. It yields the protein CASNTFGGARGDSYSEAFF.

CDR3 amino acids: CASSVSRGAGQPQHF. For the CDR3, the DNA is TGTGCCAGCAGTGTGAGCCGGGGGGCGGGTCAGCCCCAGCATTTT. V and J are TRBV2 and TRBJ1-5, with D possibly matching TRBD1 (6 bases). Trimming removed 4 bases from V and 6 bases from J, with 16 bases in between. From germline, CDR1 is SNHLY and CDR2 FYNNEI. This CDR3 region has 15 residues. Full variable domain (rest looked up from reference TRBV2 and TRBJ1-5): EPEVTQTPSHQVTQMGQEVILRCVPISNHLYFYWYRQILGQKVEFLVSFYNNEISEKSEIFDDQFSVERPDGSNFTLKIRSTKLEDSAMYFCASSVSRGAGQPQHFGDGTRLSIL.

This chain connects TRBV28 to TRBJ2-5; 13 bases line up with TRBD2. The V gene's germline CDR1 is MDHEN and CDR2 SYDVKM. The length of the CDR3 is 15 residues. J was trimmed by 5 bases and V by 6 bases; bases with no gene match: 6. As DNA, the CDR3 is TGTGCCAGCAGCACACAGACTAGCGGGGGGGAGACCCAGTACTTC. Its translation: CASSTQTSGGETQYF. The full variable domain, completed using reference TRBV28 and TRBJ2-5, is DVKVTQSSRYLVKRTGEKVFLECVQDMDHENMFWYRQDPGLGLRLIYFSYDVKMKEKGDIPEGYSVSREKKERFSLILESASTNQTSMYLCASSTQTSGGETQYFGPGTRLLVL.

This clone was picked up a small number of times. Mismatch with germline at one junction end may stem from a read error. This chain's CDR3 is CASSRGKETQYF. CDR3 nucleotide sequence: TGTGCTAGCAGCCGAGGAAAAGAGACCCAGTACTTC. J is TRBJ2-5 and V is TRBV7-7; D gene ambiguous. Germline V gene lookup returns CDR1 SSHAT and CDR2 FNYEAQ (reference sequence). The CDR3 is 12 amino acids.

This chain uses TRBV7-6 with TRBJ2-7, with 8 bases that match TRBD1. V lost 1 base and J lost 2; bases outside the gene matches: 1. The CDR3 consists of 14 residues. Germline V CDR1 and CDR2: SGHVS, FNYEAQ. The CDR3 nucleotides read TGTGCCAGCAGCTTAGAGACAGGGGCCTACGAGCAGTACTTC. It is translated as CASSLETGAYEQYF.

The CDR3 loop reads CASSQGNYGYTF. The DNA of the CDR3 is TGTGCCAGCAGTCAGGGGAACTATGGCTACACCTTC. This chain connects TRBV28 to TRBJ1-2, with D perhaps TRBD1 (6 bases). This CDR3 comprises 12 residues. Germline loops: CDR1 MDHEN, CDR2 SYDVKM. The ends were cut back, 5 bases at V and 2 bases at J, with 6 bases in the middle.

The chain uses TRBV2 and TRBJ2-2, with 8 nucleotides matching TRBD2. Germline V gene lookup returns CDR1 SNHLY and CDR2 FYNNEI. The CDR3 spans 16 residues. J lost 5 bases, V lost 10 bases, and 15 bases had no gene match. The CDR3 DNA sequence: TGTGCCACCACCCCGGGACTAGGGTTGGGGACCGGGGAGCTGTTTTTT. As protein: CATTPGLGLGTGELFF.

This chain uses TRBV28 with TRBJ2-7, with D uncertain. Between the trimmed V and J ends, which lost 7 bases and 7 bases, there was a span of 17 bases. CDR3 size: 13 residues. The germline gives CDR1 MDHEN, CDR2 SYDVKM. The CDR3 loop reads CASNPWPTREQYF. The CDR3 DNA reads TGTGCCAGCAATCCTTGGCCGACGCGGGAGCAGTACTTC.

V and J are TRBV29-1 and TRBJ2-2; unclear D gene. The V end was cut by 0 bases, the J end by 4 bases, with 3 bases between. This CDR3 is 12 amino acids long. From germline, CDR1 is SQVTM and CDR2 ANQGSEA. Here the CDR3 DNA reads TGCAGCGTTGAAGATATCACCGGGGAGCTGTTTTTT. It specifies CSVEDITGELFF.

This clone was observed a few times. The genes are TRBV4-1 and TRBJ2-7; 8 positions match TRBD1. The trim removed 4 bases at V and 1 base at J, leaving 3 bases unmatched. Germline-derived CDR1 and CDR2 are MGHRA and YSYEKL. This CDR3 has 14 amino acids. The CDR3 here is CASSLRTGSYEQYF. The CDR3 DNA reads as TGCGCCAGCAGCCTCCGGACAGGGTCCTACGAGCAGTACTTC.

The CDR3 DNA is TGTGCCAGCAGCGCCTGGGACAGGAACTACGAGCAGTACTTC. Protein sequence: CASSAWDRNYEQYF. V and J are TRBV9 and TRBJ2-7; TRBD1 aligns across 8 bases. Per the germline V gene, CDR1 is SGDLS and CDR2 is YYNGEE. Trimming removed 3 bases from V and 3 bases from J; junction bases left unmatched: 5. CDR3 length equals 14 residues.

The rearrangement joins TRBV29-1 to TRBJ2-1; 9 bases are a match to TRBD2. The CDR3 length is 15 residues. Trimming removed 4 bases from V and 9 bases from J; junction bases left unmatched: 13. The V gene's germline CDR1 is SQVTM and CDR2 ANQGSEA. DNA for the CDR3: TGCAGCGTTGTCGGGTTTGCGGGGGGGCAGTTTGAGCAGTTCTTC. This sequence encodes CSVVGFAGGQFEQFF.

This rearrangement joins TRBV6-5 to TRBJ2-7; TRBD1 agrees at 7 bases. The junction had 3 bases not matched to a gene; V was cut back by 5 bases and J by 5 bases. The CDR3 runs to 12 residues. CDR1 and CDR2 (germline): MNHEY, SVGAGI. CDR3 nucleotide sequence: TGTGCCAGCAGTAGGGGGCCCAACGAGCAGTACTTC. Its protein is CASSRGPNEQYF.

The rearrangement joins TRBV29-1 to TRBJ1-3; D ambiguous. Germline CDR1 and CDR2: SQVTM and ANQGSEA. This CDR3 comprises 14 residues. Trimming took 3 bases from V and 0 from J, leaving 9 bases between them. Here the CDR3 reads CSVDETGSGNTIYF. The CDR3 DNA is TGCAGCGTTGACGAGACGGGCTCTGGAAACACCATATATTTT.

The V and J genes are TRBV2 and TRBJ1-2; D is possibly TRBD1 (5 bases). With 6 bases removed from V and 1 base from J, the gap between germline ends came to 9 bases. This CDR3 spans 13 amino acids. Germline V gene data show CDR1 as SNHLY and CDR2 as FYNNEI. CDR3 bases: TGTGCCAGCAGAGGACAATTTAACTATGGCTACACCTTC. It specifies CASRGQFNYGYTF.

The chain is built from TRBV5-1 and TRBJ2-5; 8 nucleotides agree with TRBD2. This CDR3 comprises 15 residues. Germline CDR1 reads SGHRS; CDR2 reads YFSETQ. V gave up 4 bases and J gave up 4 bases; unmatched junction bases: 9. The CDR3 DNA reads as TGCGCCAGCAGCCCGGGGGGGTTTCGGGGAGAGACCCAGTACTTC. Protein product: CASSPGGFRGETQYF.

V usage is TRBV5-1 and J usage is TRBJ2-1, with D perhaps matching TRBD1 (6 bases). Germline values: CDR1 SGHRS, CDR2 YFSETQ. V was trimmed by 5 bases and J by 5 bases, leaving 14 bases between them. This CDR3 comprises 14 residues. CDR3 protein: CASRGQTSNNEQFF. For the CDR3, the DNA is TGCGCCAGCAGAGGACAGACATCTAACAATGAGCAGTTCTTC.

The count of this clone is one. The chain uses TRBV2 and TRBJ2-1, with a weak D call TRBD2 (6 bases). The CDR3 length is 13 residues. The germline V gene encodes CDR1 SNHLY and CDR2 FYNNEI. V was trimmed by 10 bases and J by 7 bases, leaving 17 bases between them. Written as DNA, the CDR3 is TGTGCCACCGGACGCGGGGTTCCGAATGAGCAGTTCTTC. As protein: CATGRGVPNEQFF. Combining the CDR3 with reference TRBV2 and TRBJ2-1 gives the whole variable domain EPEVTQTPSHQVTQMGQEVILRCVPISNHLYFYWYRQILGQKVEFLVSFYNNEISEKSEIFDDQFSVERPDGSNFTLKIRSTKLEDSAMYFCATGRGVPNEQFFGPGTRLTVL.

The chain joins TRBV28 to TRBJ1-4; D possibly corresponds to TRBD1 (6 bases). V lost 5 bases and J lost 0, with 13 bases in between. The CDR3 length is 16 residues. Germline assignment: CDR1 MDHEN and CDR2 SYDVKM. CDR3 DNA sequence: TGTGCCAGCAGTCCCTGGGGGGGCCCAACTAATGAAAAACTGTTTTTT. Translating gives CASSPWGGPTNEKLFF.

V usage is TRBV30 and J usage is TRBJ1-4; D might be TRBD1 (6 bases). The length of the CDR3 is 14 residues. The germline V gene has CDR1 GTSNPN and CDR2 SVGIG (reference sequence). V dropped 2 bases and J dropped 4 bases, with 11 bases sitting between them. CDR3 sequence (DNA): TGTGCCTGGAGTCGGAGGACAGTTAATGAAAAACTGTTTTTT. Its translation: CAWSRRTVNEKLFF.

This chain uses TRBV7-2 with TRBJ2-7; D might be TRBD1 (5 bases). With 1 base removed from V and 3 bases from J, the gap between germline ends came to 7 bases. This CDR3 spans 13 amino acids. Germline V gene data show CDR1 as SGHTA and CDR2 as FQGNSA. CDR3 protein: CASSLVDSYEQYF. CDR3 nucleotide sequence: TGTGCCAGCAGCTTAGTCGACAGCTACGAGCAGTACTTC.

The DNA of the CDR3 is TGTGCCAGCAGACAAGAGGTGCAGCCCCAGCATTTT. This encodes CASRQEVQPQHF. V gene TRBV2 combines with J gene TRBJ1-5; unclear D gene. Germline V gene data show CDR1 as SNHLY and CDR2 as FYNNEI. V was shortened by 6 bases and J by 7 bases, with 10 bases between the two germline ends. This CDR3 comprises 12 residues.